Each of the 23 T cell receptor beta chains below was sequenced from the same sample in a study of T cells in Graves' hyperthyroidism and ophthalmopathy (dated by TCRdb to the late 2010s). Receptor amplification or capture employed multiplex PCR. The data were produced on an Illumina HiSeq 2000. The TCR beta CDR3 regions were amplified from the RNA transcripts. The first round of RT-PCR for the TCR CDR3 was performed with the HTBI primer set and the Qiagen OneStep RT-PCR kit. The public reads were reprocessed in TCRdb via fastp at Q25 and MiXCR, keeping in-frame beta chains. Identical CDR3 protein sequences are pooled into one entry, listed with their most common genes and DNA. This sample comprises 300,000 to 500,000 distinct CDR3 sequences, about 14% of them detected only once. Together, the top ten hold approximately 27% of the sample. Input material: blood. The receptors come from a man over 45 with Graves' ophthalmopathy.

This clonotype was counted only a few times. V gene TRBV12-3 or TRBV12-4 combines with J gene TRBJ1-1; no firm D call. The CDR3 runs to 11 residues. Trimming shortened V by 5 bases and J by 5 bases, and 6 bases separated the two germline ends. The CDR3, as DNA: TGTGCCAGCAGTCCGAGAACTGAAGCTTTCTTT. It is translated as CASSPRTEAFF.

The chain employs TRBV18 and TRBJ2-1, with D perhaps TRBD2 (6 bases). Germline V gene data show CDR1 as KGHSH and CDR2 as LQKENI. Trimming removed 2 bases from V and 3 bases from J, with 11 bases in between. The CDR3 totals 15 residues. The CDR3 DNA reads as TGTGCCAGCTCACCAGATACCGGGGGCTACAATGAGCAGTTCTTC. Amino acids: CASSPDTGGYNEQFF.

This clonotype has a count of ten or more. The rearrangement links TRBV7-9 to TRBJ2-1, with D unclear. Looked up from germline, CDR1 is SEHNR and CDR2 is FQNEAQ (reference sequence). The CDR3 covers 12 residues. The germline V and J ends were trimmed by 6 bases and 6 bases, with 9 bases remaining between them. For the CDR3, the DNA is TGTGCCAGCAGTTCAGGTTCCAATGAGCAGTTCTTC. It encodes CASSSGSNEQFF.

This clonotype was recorded at least ten times. This chain links TRBV3-1 with TRBJ2-1, with 9 bases identical to TRBD2. V shed 2 bases and J 9 bases; nucleotides not matched to a gene: 14. The CDR3 has 17 amino acids. The V gene's germline CDR1 is LGHDT and CDR2 YNNKEL (reference sequence). In DNA form, the CDR3 reads TGTGCCAGCAGCCAAAACATCGTGAGCGGGAGGTACGGTGAGCAGTTCTTC. It specifies CASSQNIVSGRYGEQFF.

The sample holds many counts of this clonotype. The chain links TRBV20-1 to TRBJ2-7, with a weak D call TRBD1 (5 bases). Trimming removed 8 bases from V and 2 bases from J, with 13 bases in between. The germline gives CDR1 DFQATT, CDR2 SNEGSKA (reference sequence). This CDR3 is built from 12 residues. CDR3 loop: CSTGHNPYEQYF. In nucleotides, the CDR3 is TGCAGTACCGGACATAACCCCTACGAGCAGTACTTC.

This clonotype was observed at least ten times. The rearrangement links TRBV29-1 to TRBJ2-1, with TRBD2 as a possible D gene (6 bases). Between the trimmed V and J ends, which lost 7 bases and 2 bases, there was a span of 15 bases. Germline values: CDR1 SQVTM, CDR2 ANQGSEA. CDR3 length: 14 residues. DNA of the CDR3: TGCAGCGCGGGCGGAGGGGTCACCTACAATGAGCAGTTCTTC. This translates into CSAGGGVTYNEQFF.

This clonotype has only one observation. The chain couples TRBV2 to TRBJ2-5; 12 bases are shared with TRBD2. With V trimmed by 6 bases and J by 7 bases, 9 bases remained unmatched. Germline CDR1 reads SNHLY; CDR2 reads FYNNEI. The CDR3 totals 15 residues. The CDR3, as DNA: TGTGCCAGCAGGACTAGCGGGAGCCGTCTGGGGACCCAGTACTTC. Protein sequence: CASRTSGSRLGTQYF.

This clonotype appeared many times. This chain links TRBV20-1 with TRBJ2-7, with D possibly being TRBD1 (6 bases). The germline CDR1 and CDR2 sequences are DFQATT and SNEGSKA (reference sequence). Trimming left V 2 bases short and J 4 bases short, with 21 bases between. This CDR3 is built from 16 residues. In nucleotides, the CDR3 is TGCAGTGCTAGACACAACTCACAGGGTTTCGGGTACGAGCAGTACTTC. Translation gives CSARHNSQGFGYEQYF.

This sequence joins TRBV2 and TRBJ2-3; D might be TRBD1 or TRBD2, each matching 5 bases. This CDR3 has 13 residues. V gave up 7 bases and J gave up 4 bases, with 12 bases separating them. The germline CDR1 and CDR2 sequences are SNHLY and FYNNEI. The CDR3 loop reads CASKDQGADTQYF. The CDR3 DNA follows: TGTGCCAGCAAGGATCAGGGAGCAGATACGCAGTATTTT. Filled out from reference TRBV2 and TRBJ2-3, the complete variable domain reads EPEVTQTPSHQVTQMGQEVILRCVPISNHLYFYWYRQILGQKVEFLVSFYNNEISEKSEIFDDQFSVERPDGSNFTLKIRSTKLEDSAMYFCASKDQGADTQYFGPGTRLTVL.

The table lists this clonotype with many counts. The chain is built from TRBV20-1 and TRBJ2-1, with 11 bases lining up with TRBD2. Germline values: CDR1 DFQATT, CDR2 SNEGSKA (reference sequence). Trimming cost V 6 bases and J 4 bases; bases outside gene matches: 8. The CDR3 totals 15 residues. CDR3 in amino acids: CSAGRLAGIYNEQFF. In DNA form, the CDR3 reads TGCAGTGCGGGACGACTAGCGGGAATTTACAATGAGCAGTTCTTC.

This clonotype was counted many times. In DNA form, the CDR3 reads TGTGCCAGCAGCTTAGCGGGATCATACCAAGAGACCCAGTACTTC. Protein product: CASSLAGSYQETQYF. The chain employs TRBV7-9 and TRBJ2-5; no clear D. In germline, CDR1 is SEHNR, CDR2 FQNEAQ (reference sequence). The V gene lost 0 bases and the J gene lost 0 bases, with 8 bases spanning the gap. The CDR3 extends over 15 amino acids. The full variable domain, rest sourced from reference TRBV7-9 and TRBJ2-5, is DTGVSQNPRHKITKRGQNVTFRCDPISEHNRLYWYRQTLGQGPEFLTYFQNEAQLEKSRLLSDRFSAERPKGSFSTLEIQRTEQGDSAMYLCASSLAGSYQETQYFGPGTRLLVL.

This clonotype was seen a handful of times. Possible read error: a much larger clone is one base away. The chain has TRBV20-1 and TRBJ2-5; TRBD1 might be the D (6 bases). V shed 8 bases and J shed 4 bases, with 14 bases lying between them. CDR1 and CDR2 from the germline V gene are DFQATT and SNEGSKA (reference sequence). This CDR3 comprises 12 residues. In DNA form, the CDR3 reads TGCAGTACCAACCAAGGGGGAGAGACCCAGTACTTC. Residues: CSTNQGGETQYF.

V and J are TRBV4-1 and TRBJ2-2; 10 bases agree with TRBD1. After removal of 3 bases from V and 7 bases from J, the junction contained 8 bases not matched to a gene. The CDR3 loop spans 16 amino acids. Germline CDR1 reads MGHRA; CDR2 reads YSYEKL. CDR3 amino acids: CASSQTPGTGDGELFF. CDR3 in DNA: TGCGCCAGCAGCCAGACCCCCGGGACAGGGGACGGGGAGCTGTTTTTT.

There are many counts of this clonotype. As DNA, the CDR3 is TGTGCCAGCAGACGGGACAGACGCAATAGCAATCAGCCCCAGCATTTT. As protein: CASRRDRRNSNQPQHF. The J gene is TRBJ1-5, the V gene TRBV2; 7 nucleotides match TRBD1. The V gene end was trimmed by 6 bases and the J gene end by 0 bases; junction bases not matched to a gene: 8. Germline V lookup: CDR1 SNHLY, CDR2 FYNNEI. The CDR3 is 16 residues long. The entire variable domain, with the rest obtained from reference TRBV2 and TRBJ1-5, is as follows: EPEVTQTPSHQVTQMGQEVILRCVPISNHLYFYWYRQILGQKVEFLVSFYNNEISEKSEIFDDQFSVERPDGSNFTLKIRSTKLEDSAMYFCASRRDRRNSNQPQHFGDGTRLSIL.

This clonotype was seen ten or more times. The V and J genes are TRBV28 and TRBJ2-7; no definite D call. V was pared by 4 bases and J by 4 bases, with 11 bases between. CDR3 length equals 13 residues. Per the germline V gene, CDR1 is MDHEN and CDR2 is SYDVKM. Written as DNA, the CDR3 is TGTGCCAGCAGTTATGGTCGACAATACGAGCAGTACTTC. Translating gives CASSYGRQYEQYF.

The sample holds many counts of this clonotype. The V and J genes are TRBV3-1 and TRBJ2-5, with D unclear. The CDR3 contains 11 residues. Germline-derived CDR1 and CDR2 are LGHDT and YNNKEL (reference sequence). Trimming pared 1 base from V and 6 bases from J, leaving 3 bases between. CDR3 in amino acids: CASSQVKTQYF. CDR3 bases: TGTGCCAGCAGCCAAGTGAAGACCCAGTACTTC.

In its sample, this clonotype was seen many times. The V and J genes are TRBV10-3 and TRBJ2-1; 10 bases are shared with TRBD2. With 0 bases clipped from V and 2 bases from J, the junction kept 7 bases outside the gene matches. This CDR3 contains 18 residues. The germline V gene has CDR1 ENHRY and CDR2 SYGVKD. The CDR3 loop is CAISESASGSITYNEQFF. DNA for the CDR3: TGTGCCATCAGTGAGTCGGCTAGCGGGAGTATCACCTACAATGAGCAGTTCTTC.

The V call is TRBV28, the J call TRBJ2-7; D may be TRBD1 (5 bases). This CDR3 comprises 14 residues. V lost 1 base to trimming and J lost 6 bases, with 13 bases between them. Germline CDR1 MDHEN, CDR2 SYDVKM. CDR3 protein: CASSLSARVREQYV. For the CDR3, the DNA is TGTGCCAGCAGTTTATCCGCCAGGGTCCGCGAGCAGTACGTC.

The chain links TRBV20-1 to TRBJ2-1; 10 bases line up with TRBD2. V dropped 4 bases and J dropped 0; count of bases not matched to a gene: 9. CDR1 is DFQATT, CDR2 SNEGSKA, per germline (reference sequence). The CDR3 is 17 amino acids. CDR3 in amino acids: CSAKTLAGVISYNEQFF. CDR3 bases: TGCAGTGCTAAGACCCTAGCGGGAGTGATCTCCTACAATGAGCAGTTCTTC.

This clonotype appeared many times. This sequence joins TRBV3-1 and TRBJ2-1; perhaps TRBD2 as D (7 bases). Germline CDR1 reads LGHDT; CDR2 reads YNNKEL (reference sequence). V shed 4 bases and J shed 7 bases, with 17 bases lying between them. This CDR3 has 15 residues. The CDR3: CASSLSEGGGNEQFF. CDR3 bases: TGTGCCAGCAGCCTATCGGAAGGGGGAGGGAATGAGCAGTTCTTC.

This clonotype was recorded many times. V and J are TRBV18 and TRBJ2-1; D perhaps matches TRBD2 (5 bases). Germline assignment: CDR1 KGHSH and CDR2 LQKENI. The CDR3 sequence is 13 residues long. V was clipped by 5 bases and J by 5 bases, with 10 bases between them. Here the CDR3 reads CASSSTSDNEQFF. CDR3 sequence (DNA): TGTGCCAGCTCATCAACTAGTGACAATGAGCAGTTCTTC. Drawing the rest from reference TRBV18 and TRBJ2-1, the complete variable domain is NAGVMQNPRHLVRRRGQEARLRCSPMKGHSHVYWYRQLPEEGLKFMVYLQKENIIDESGMPKERFSAEFPKEGPSILRIQQVVRGDSAAYFCASSSTSDNEQFFGPGTRLTVL.

This clonotype occurred many times. CDR3 sequence: CSAHSGNSNQPQHF. For the CDR3, the DNA is TGCAGTGCGCATTCTGGTAATAGCAATCAGCCCCAGCATTTT. V usage is TRBV20-1 and J usage is TRBJ1-5; D call uncertain. V shed 6 bases and J shed 0 bases, with 12 bases lying between them. The CDR3 is made up of 14 amino acids. Per germline, CDR1 DFQATT and CDR2 SNEGSKA (reference sequence).

In its sample, this clonotype was seen many times. V and J are TRBV28 and TRBJ2-7, with a weak D call TRBD2 (7 bases). Germline values: CDR1 MDHEN, CDR2 SYDVKM. The germline V and J ends were trimmed by 5 bases and 7 bases, with 24 bases remaining between them. The CDR3 totals 16 residues. The CDR3 coding sequence is TGTGCCAGCAGTCAAAGGTCGGGGGGCAGGCCGGGAGAGCAGTACTTC. It specifies CASSQRSGGRPGEQYF.